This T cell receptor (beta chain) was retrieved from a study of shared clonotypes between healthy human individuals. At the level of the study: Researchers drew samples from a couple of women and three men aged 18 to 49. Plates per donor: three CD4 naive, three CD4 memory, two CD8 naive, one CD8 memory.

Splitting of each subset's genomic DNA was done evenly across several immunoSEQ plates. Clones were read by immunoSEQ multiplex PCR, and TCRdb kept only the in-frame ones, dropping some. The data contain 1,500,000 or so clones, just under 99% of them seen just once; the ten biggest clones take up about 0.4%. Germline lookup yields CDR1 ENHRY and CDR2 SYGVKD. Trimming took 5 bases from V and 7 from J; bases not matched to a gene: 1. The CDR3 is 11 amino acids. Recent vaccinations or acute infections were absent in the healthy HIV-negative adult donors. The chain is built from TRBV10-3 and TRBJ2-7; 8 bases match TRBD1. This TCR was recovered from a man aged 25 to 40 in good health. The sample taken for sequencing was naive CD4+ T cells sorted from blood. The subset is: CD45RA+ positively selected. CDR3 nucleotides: TGTGCCATCAGTACAGGGGGAGAGCAGTACTTC. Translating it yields CAISTGGEQYF.